Following are 23 T cell receptor beta chains from one sample sequenced in a study of OX40 agonist ivuxolimab in advanced cancers. Measured with immunoSEQ multiplex PCR; TCRdb has only the in-frame clones, and not every one. Of approximately 52,000 clones in the sample, about 82% were seen once. This specimen was CD4+ or CD8+ T cells sorted from blood, taken in a trial of the OX40 agonist ivuxolimab. These receptors came from an adult with an advanced solid tumor such as melanoma, head and neck, liver or kidney cancer.

The chain carries TRBV6-5 and TRBJ2-3; D is uncertain. Germline CDR1 and CDR2: MNHEY and SVGAGI. The CDR3 length is 12 residues. Trimming cost V 2 bases and J 5 bases, with 5 bases left between them. As DNA, the CDR3 is TGTGCCAGCAGTTACAAAGGAGATACGCAGTATTTT. Residues: CASSYKGDTQYF.

The V call is TRBV18, the J call TRBJ1-1; 8 nucleotides line up with TRBD1. V dropped 3 bases and J dropped 5; count of bases not matched to a gene: 5. CDR1 and CDR2 (germline): KGHSH, LQKENI. This CDR3 is built from 14 residues. The CDR3 DNA follows: TGTGCCAGCTCACCTGGACAGGGAAGAACTGAAGCTTTCTTT. Amino acids: CASSPGQGRTEAFF.

This clone appeared once. V gene TRBV18 combines with J gene TRBJ2-5, with 13 bases fitting TRBD2. The J call may be wrong; the DNA end is better matched by TRBJ2-7. Germline V CDR1 and CDR2: KGHSH, LQKENI. The CDR3 loop spans 18 amino acids. CDR3: CASSPRSLAGGLSYEQYF. CDR3 coding DNA: TGTGCCAGCTCACCACGCTCACTAGCGGGGGGGCTTTCCTACGAGCAGTACTTC.

The rearrangement joins TRBV6-5 to TRBJ2-7, with a weak D call TRBD2 (5 bases). The V gene's germline CDR1 is MNHEY and CDR2 SVGAGI. Trimming removed 0 bases from V and 6 bases from J, with 6 bases in between. The CDR3 is 12 residues long. The CDR3 loop reads CASSYSGSEQYF. Written as DNA, the CDR3 is TGTGCCAGCAGTTACTCGGGGAGCGAGCAGTACTTC.

The chain combines TRBV7-9 with TRBJ1-2; D is unresolved. CDR1 is SEHNR, CDR2 FQNEAQ, per germline (reference sequence). The CDR3 has 13 amino acids. V was shortened by 2 bases and J by 4 bases, with 8 bases between the two germline ends. The CDR3 sequence is CASSLSRLYGYTF. The CDR3, as DNA: TGTGCCAGCAGCTTATCCAGGCTCTATGGCTACACCTTC.

V is TRBV7-9 and J is TRBJ2-7; maybe TRBD1 (5 bases). The CDR3 has 17 residues. V lost 1 base, J lost 0 bases, and 16 bases lay in between. Germline V CDR1 and CDR2: SEHNR, FQNEAQ (reference sequence). The DNA for the CDR3 is TGTGCCAGCAGCTTAGTACAGGCGTCTCAAAGCTCCTACGAGCAGTACTTC. This codes for CASSLVQASQSSYEQYF.

The chain employs TRBV14 and TRBJ1-2, with 9 positions matching TRBD1. This CDR3 is 15 amino acids long. Trimming cost V 2 bases and J 2 bases; bases outside gene matches: 3. Germline CDR1 SGHDN, CDR2 FVKESK. The CDR3 region has the DNA TGTGCCAGCAGCCAAACAGGGGGCGCCAACTATGGCTACACCTTC. This encodes CASSQTGGANYGYTF.

CDR3 sequence reads: CASSLGDEQYF. The CDR3 coding sequence is TGCGCCAGCAGCTTGGGGGACGAGCAGTACTTC. The rearrangement links TRBV5-1 to TRBJ2-7; D uncertain. CDR3 length: 11 amino acids. Germline CDR1 SGHRS, CDR2 YFSETQ. V was trimmed by 0 bases and J by 5 bases, leaving 3 bases between them.

The V and J genes are TRBV9 and TRBJ2-3, with D possibly matching TRBD2 (7 bases). V shed 3 bases and J shed 11 bases, with 25 bases lying between them. Germline V gene data show CDR1 as SGDLS and CDR2 as YYNGEE. There are 16 residues in the CDR3. The CDR3 region is CASSAPSGGGSVRQYF. In DNA, the CDR3 is TGTGCCAGCAGCGCCCCTAGCGGAGGGGGGTCGGTGAGGCAGTATTTT.

The chain uses TRBV20-1 and TRBJ2-3; D is uncertain. Trimming cost V 7 bases and J 0 bases, with 5 bases left between them. The V gene's germline CDR1 is DFQATT and CDR2 SNEGSKA (reference sequence). The CDR3 consists of 11 residues. The CDR3 sequence: CSGFSTDTQYF. CDR3 sequence (DNA): TGCAGTGGGTTTAGCACAGATACGCAGTATTTT.

Of note for this clone: At one boundary the junction diverges from the germline segment, which might be a read error. This chain uses TRBV5-4 with TRBJ2-3; 8 nucleotides match TRBD1. Germline CDR1 is SGHNT and CDR2 is YYREEE (reference sequence). The CDR3 has 16 residues. The CDR3 sequence: CASSQGPDRATDTQYF. The CDR3 nucleotides are TGCGCCAGCAGCCAAGGTCCGGACAGGGCAACAGATACGCAGTATTTT.

This clone was seen only once. This sequence joins TRBV9 and TRBJ2-3; 11 bases line up with TRBD2. The CDR3 spans 16 residues. The germline V gene has CDR1 SGDLS and CDR2 YYNGEE. V was pared by 5 bases and J by 3 bases, with 8 bases of the junction left unmatched. CDR3 sequence reads: CASSASGGLWTDTQYF. DNA of the CDR3: TGTGCCAGCAGTGCTAGCGGGGGGCTGTGGACAGATACGCAGTATTTT.

J is TRBJ2-5 and V is TRBV11-3, with D unresolved. Germline loops: CDR1 SGHNT, CDR2 YENEEA. The CDR3 is 14 residues long. The V and J ends lost 3 bases and 4 bases respectively, with 12 bases between them. The CDR3 loop reads CASSFRVEVETQYF. CDR3 in DNA: TGTGCCAGCAGCTTCCGGGTTGAGGTAGAGACCCAGTACTTC.

This clone was counted only a few times. A read error may account for a junction end that differs from germline. This chain connects TRBV7-2 to TRBJ2-3; 7 bases fit TRBD2. The CDR3 is made up of 16 amino acids. Germline V CDR1 and CDR2: SGHTA, FQGNSA. CDR3 in DNA: TGTGCCAGCAGCCTAGCCGGGGGGTCTAACACAGATACGCAGTATTTT. As protein: CASSLAGGSNTDTQYF.

This clone was picked up a small number of times. V usage is TRBV6-1 and J usage is TRBJ1-2, with D uncertain. Trimming stripped 0 bases from V and 7 bases from J, with 9 bases between. The CDR3 sequence is 13 residues long. CDR1 MNHNS and CDR2 SASEGT come from the germline V gene. CDR3 DNA sequence: TGTGCCAGCAGTGAAGCCCGAGGAGGTGGCTACACCTTC. Its protein product is CASSEARGGGYTF.

This clone was picked up one time. The rearrangement uses TRBV19 and TRBJ2-7; 8 nucleotides line up with TRBD1. Trimming cost V 5 bases and J 4 bases; bases outside gene matches: 10. The CDR3 loop spans 15 amino acids. Germline CDR1 reads LNHDA; CDR2 reads SQIVND (reference sequence). The CDR3 reads CASSSPQGARYEQYF. The CDR3 DNA reads TGTGCCAGTAGTTCCCCGCAGGGGGCGAGGTACGAGCAGTACTTC.

This clone was detected only a few times. The chain has TRBV29-1 and TRBJ2-1, with unresolved D. V was trimmed by 6 bases and J by 2 bases, leaving 14 bases between them. This CDR3 has 14 residues. Germline CDR1 reads SQVTM; CDR2 reads ANQGSEA. CDR3 region: CSVPGVSTYNEQFF. The DNA for the CDR3 is TGCAGCGTCCCGGGCGTCTCAACCTACAATGAGCAGTTCTTC.

The chain has TRBV9 and TRBJ1-2; TRBD1 matches at 9 bases. Germline assignment: CDR1 SGDLS and CDR2 YYNGEE. The CDR3 is 15 residues long. Trimming removed 3 bases from V and 1 base from J; junction bases left unmatched: 4. Written as DNA, the CDR3 is TGTGCCAGCAGCGGCACAGGGGGCGGTAACTATGGCTACACCTTC. Encoded protein: CASSGTGGGNYGYTF.

This clone was seen a single time. The V call is TRBV5-1, the J call TRBJ2-5; 13 positions agree with TRBD2. The V gene end was trimmed by 4 bases and the J gene end by 2 bases; junction bases not matched to a gene: 5. The CDR3 is 16 residues long. In germline, CDR1 is SGHRS, CDR2 YFSETQ. This CDR3 reads CASSQGLAGDQETQYF. As DNA, the CDR3 is TGCGCCAGCAGCCAAGGACTAGCGGGGGATCAAGAGACCCAGTACTTC.

The chain joins TRBV7-6 to TRBJ1-1; D remains unclear. The CDR3 loop spans 14 amino acids. CDR1 and CDR2 from the germline V gene are SGHVS and FNYEAQ. V lost 0 bases, J lost 0 bases, and 5 bases lay in between. For the CDR3, the DNA is TGTGCCAGCAGCTTAGCAATCATGAACACTGAAGCTTTCTTT. Amino acids: CASSLAIMNTEAFF.

V usage is TRBV29-1 and J usage is TRBJ1-3; D ambiguous. Germline values: CDR1 SQVTM, CDR2 ANQGSEA. With 5 bases removed from V and 0 bases from J, the gap between germline ends came to 11 bases. CDR3 length: 14 amino acids. CDR3 bases: TGCAGCGTTCGATATCCGATCTCTGGAAACACCATATATTTT. Translating it yields CSVRYPISGNTIYF.

V is TRBV4-2 and J is TRBJ2-1, with D maybe TRBD2 (5 bases). The CDR3 loop spans 13 amino acids. Germline V gene lookup returns CDR1 LGHNA and CDR2 YNFKEQ. V gave up 0 bases and J gave up 8 bases, with 8 bases separating them. The CDR3 loop reads CASSQDWGDEQFF. In DNA form, the CDR3 reads TGTGCCAGCAGCCAAGATTGGGGAGATGAGCAGTTCTTC.

The chain has TRBV18 and TRBJ1-1; D call uncertain. This CDR3 region has 15 residues. V was shortened by 8 bases and J by 0 bases, with 16 bases between the two germline ends. The germline CDR1 and CDR2 sequences are KGHSH and LQKENI. The CDR3 bases are TGTGCCAGCCACAGAGTTGTGGGCATGAACACTGAAGCTTTCTTT. As protein: CASHRVVGMNTEAFF.